The clone carrying this T cell receptor beta chain was detected only once. Its antigen is unknown. Then a second PCR, running roughly 7 to 11 cycles, was carried out with a sample-barcoded 5' primer and a J-beta primer mix. In TCRdb, the 5' RACE reads were re-called with MiXCR into one record per CDR3 protein. This table holds about 680,000 distinct CDR3 sequences, 45% to 50% found once. Total RNA extracted from each sample amounted to at least 5.5 micrograms. The CDR3 extends over 16 amino acids. Deletions cut 1 base from V and 5 bases from J, with 18 bases between. Germline lookup yields CDR1 MNHNS and CDR2 SASEGT. These data originate in a study of blood T cells in healthy people across ages. General study findings and limits: While age rose, TCR beta diversity per million T cells dropped in a roughly linear way. PBMCs went unsorted, and a conclusive naive versus antigen-experienced comparison was therefore prevented. Naive T cell percentage strongly correlated with TCR beta diversity.

Sample: blood. The rearrangement joins TRBV6-1 to TRBJ2-7; D possibly corresponds to TRBD1 (5 bases). The source is a woman aged 55-69 years in good health. This CDR3 is CASSEEVRGGIHEQYF. The CDR3 region has the DNA TGTGCCAGCAGTGAAGAGGTAAGGGGCGGAATTCACGAGCAGTACTTC.